This TCR beta chain originates from a study of beta chain features in type 1 diabetes. Germline V lookup: CDR1 SGHDN, CDR2 FVKESK. V shed 1 base and J 4 bases; nucleotides not matched to a gene: 6. The CDR3 extends over 16 amino acids. cDNA synthesis used the whole RNA isolate, giving expressed TCRB sequences. The assay was immunoSEQ multiplex PCR, and TCRdb's table has in-frame clones only and misses some. The sample shows 900,000 or so clones, 15% to 20% of them seen only once. This clone has at least ten counts. This receptor was identified in a woman younger than 30 in good health. Sequenced material: naive CD4+ T cells from blood. V and J are TRBV14 and TRBJ1-3; 8 bases are shared with TRBD1. The CDR3 spells CASSQGLGTGGNTIYF. The CDR3 region has the DNA TGTGCCAGCAGCCAAGGCCTCGGGACAGGAGGAAACACCATATATTTT.